This T cell receptor beta chain derives from a study of blood T cell repertoires in COVID-19. Study-level background: Nucleic acid was either cDNA or gDNA, and it came from T cells, B-cell-depleted T cells, or PBMCs.

The age range of participants was about 18 to 100 years, with residence in about 25 US areas. Participants' reported clinical history set cohort assignment. The study counted Cohort 3 donors as recovered given two negative PCRs, clearance, or symptom resolution. Profiled with immunoSEQ multiplex PCR; TCRdb holds only in-frame clones, not every one. The sample holds about 150,000 clones, around 73% seen once. J gave up 1 base and V 4 bases, and 8 bases lay outside the gene matches. This CDR3 region has 17 residues. In germline, CDR1 is LGHNA, CDR2 YNFKEQ. The receptor was derived from a woman in her 50s who had recovered from COVID-19. The specimen sequenced was PBMCs or T cells enriched from blood (not recorded which). V and J are TRBV4-2 and TRBJ2-5, with 11 bases fitting TRBD2. The CDR3 DNA sequence: TGTGCCAGCAGCCCTCTACTAGCGGGGGACAGCCAAGAGACCCAGTACTTC. Its translation is CASSPLLAGDSQETQYF.